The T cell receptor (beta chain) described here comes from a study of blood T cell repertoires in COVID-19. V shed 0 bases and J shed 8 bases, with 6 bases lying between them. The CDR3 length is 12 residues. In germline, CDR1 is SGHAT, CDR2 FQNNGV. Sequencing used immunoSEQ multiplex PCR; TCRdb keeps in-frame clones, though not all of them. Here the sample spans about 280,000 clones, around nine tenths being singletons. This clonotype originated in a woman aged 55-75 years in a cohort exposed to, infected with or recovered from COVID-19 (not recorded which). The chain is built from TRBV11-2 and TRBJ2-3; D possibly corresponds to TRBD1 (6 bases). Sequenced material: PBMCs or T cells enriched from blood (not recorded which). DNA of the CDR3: TGTGCCAGCAGCTTAGAGGGGGCTACGCAGTATTTT. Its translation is CASSLEGATQYF.